This is a list of T cell receptor beta chains from one sample in a study of human T cells and chemical hapten exposure. TCRdb ran MiXCR on the RACE reads and lists one entry per CDR3 protein. Of around 360,000 distinct CDR3 sequences listed, just under 6.5% were seen once; the top ten hold 4.5% to 6%. Sample: whole blood, taken in connection with sensitization to the hapten diphenylcyclopropenone (DPC). These receptors came from a woman aged 18-29 years with alopecia areata. Some clones in this sample may be carry-over from other donors' samples. Both conserved end residues are part of each CDR3. Size tells how often a clone was seen (once, few, many) or the class of an expanded clone, and some rows leave it out.

v_call,clone_size,cdr3_aa
TRBV7-2,many,CASSNGNTIYF
TRBV4-1,.,CASSQGVGDSGANVLTF
TRBV7-2,many,CASSLEGGGYTF
TRBV6-1,many,CASGGSRTGEVKSYGYTF
TRBV4-1,.,CASSQVDRDADTQYF
TRBV27,few,CASSLQGAKNIQYF
TRBV18,.,CASFDPGLAGGSTDTQYF
TRBV3-1,.,CASSQGSWGHNYGYTF
TRBV15,many,CATSRDREGGSEKLFF
TRBV5-1,many,CASSRRDGDSGANVLTF
TRBV20-1,many,CSARGEQGAKSLHF
TRBV11-2,many,CASSPGGRGLFSGNTIYF
TRBV7-9,.,CASSLVGPNEKLFF
TRBV12-3/TRBV12-4,many,CASSLGAGPQHF
TRBV13,few,CASSSRGTQETQYF
TRBV6-4,many,CASSSGQNNSPLHF
TRBV12-3/TRBV12-4,many,CASSSNVGPGETQYF
TRBV24-1,many,CATEGDTTDTQYF
TRBV20-1,few,CSASVGSDTQYF
TRBV27,.,CASSSPVTKNTEAFF
TRBV6-1,few,CASNERGRCLPNYGYTF
TRBV20-1,many,CSARLLAEYNEQFF
TRBV6-4,many,CASSSGTEGLPLHF
TRBV6-2/TRBV6-3,many,CASSPQGQNEAFF
TRBV6-5,many,CASSYASSQNYGYTF
TRBV6-5,many,CASRMGQGNYGYTF
TRBV12-3/TRBV12-4,.,CASSLEGPPLHF
TRBV5-1,many,CASSYGSGDYEQYF
TRBV3-1,many,CASSQTGGNYGYTF
TRBV3-1,few,CASSPGQYYGYTF
TRBV5-6,many,CASSWTGSGTEAFF
TRBV4-3,many,CASSQDRSGGPDTQYF
TRBV24-1,few,CATSEARGLGEGSEQFF
TRBV6-4,.,CASSDGTGPGPQHF
TRBV4-3,.,CASSQDQPSGVYTDTQYF
TRBV20-1,many,CSAPFGQAITDTQYF
TRBV6-1,many,CASSEDIPPTEAFF
TRBV5-6,once,CASSPPRQGARSEAFF